The 8 T cell receptor beta chains below all came from one sample that was sequenced in a study of cytomegalovirus exposure and HLA in healthy donors. PCR used 60 Vbeta primers and 13 Jbeta primers. Measured with immunoSEQ multiplex PCR; TCRdb has only the in-frame clones, and not every one. Counted here are 150,000 to 200,000 clones, around 80% occurring once; the ten biggest clones make up about 1.8%. Sequencing input: PBMCs. Receptors originate from a woman aged 18-35 years in good health and CMV-seronegative.

V and J are TRBV28 and TRBJ2-1; D perhaps matches TRBD1 (7 bases). V gave up 5 bases and J gave up 9 bases, with 20 bases separating them. This CDR3 spans 15 amino acids. Per germline, CDR1 MDHEN and CDR2 SYDVKM. This CDR3 reads CASSPHGGGSGEQFF. The CDR3 DNA follows: TGTGCCAGCAGTCCCCATGGAGGGGGCTCCGGTGAGCAGTTCTTC.

The V gene is TRBV7-2, the J gene TRBJ2-1; tentatively, D is TRBD1 (6 bases). V dropped 5 bases and J dropped 1 base, with 15 bases sitting between them. Germline CDR1 reads SGHTA; CDR2 reads FQGNSA. The CDR3 runs 16 residues. Here the CDR3 DNA reads TGTGCCAGCAGCGCCCAGGGGACCCGTTCCTACAATGAGCAGTTCTTC. Translated, it gives CASSAQGTRSYNEQFF.

This chain uses TRBV11-2 with TRBJ1-2, with TRBD1 identical over 8 bases. Germline V gene data show CDR1 as SGHAT and CDR2 as FQNNGV. CDR3 length equals 12 residues. V lost 4 bases and J lost 7; bases outside the gene matches: 2. The CDR3 sequence is CASSSQGGGYTF. The CDR3 DNA sequence: TGTGCCAGCAGCTCACAGGGGGGTGGCTACACCTTC.

The V gene is TRBV5-8, the J gene TRBJ1-6; possibly TRBD1 for D (6 bases). Trimming stripped 0 bases from V and 2 bases from J, with 6 bases between. Per germline, CDR1 SGHTS and CDR2 YDEGEE. The CDR3 runs 15 residues. The DNA of the CDR3 is TGTGCCAGCAGCTTGGCAGGGGCCTATAATTCACCCCTCCACTTT. This sequence encodes CASSLAGAYNSPLHF.

The chain links TRBV7-2 to TRBJ1-4; possible D gene TRBD1, 6 bases. The CDR3 has 14 amino acids. Trimming stripped 2 bases from V and 5 bases from J, with 9 bases between. Germline CDR1 SGHTA, CDR2 FQGNSA. The CDR3, as DNA: TGTGCCAGCAGCTTATCAGGGGCGAATGAAAAACTGTTTTTT. This gives the protein CASSLSGANEKLFF. Full variable domain (missing parts from reference TRBV7-2 and TRBJ1-4): GAGVSQSPSNKVTEKGKDVELRCDPISGHTALYWYRQSLGQGLEFLIYFQGNSAPDKSGLPSDRFSAERTGGSVSTLTIQRTQQEDSAVYLCASSLSGANEKLFFGSGTQLSVL.

The V gene is TRBV30, the J gene TRBJ1-2; D gene ambiguous. This CDR3 contains 12 residues. The V gene lost 3 bases and the J gene lost 3 bases, with 8 bases spanning the gap. Per the germline V gene, CDR1 is GTSNPN and CDR2 is SVGIG (reference sequence). The CDR3: CAWSPGYYGYTF. In nucleotides, the CDR3 is TGTGCCTGGAGCCCGGGGTACTATGGCTACACCTTC. Together with reference TRBV30 and TRBJ1-2, the CDR3 gives the full variable domain: SQTIHQWPATLVQPVGSPLSLECTVEGTSNPNLYWYRQAAGRGLQLLFYSVGIGQISSEVPQNLSASRPQDRQFILSSKKLLLSDSGFYLCAWSPGYYGYTFGSGTRLTVV.

The V and J genes are TRBV25-1 and TRBJ2-5; 9 positions match TRBD1. The germline gives CDR1 MGHDK, CDR2 SYGVNS. The CDR3 extends over 14 amino acids. Losses at the gene ends were 3 bases for V and 5 bases for J; bases not matched to a gene: 4. CDR3 nucleotide sequence: TGTGCCAGCAGTGAGCCCGGGACAGGGGAGACCCAGTACTTC. Its translation: CASSEPGTGETQYF.

The J gene is TRBJ2-5, the V gene TRBV7-9; a possible D gene is TRBD2 (7 bases). V was shortened by 4 bases and J by 4 bases, with 22 bases between the two germline ends. This CDR3 contains 17 residues. Germline CDR1 and CDR2: SEHNR and FQNEAQ (reference sequence). CDR3 in amino acids: CASSSLRPGGPTETQYF. The CDR3 DNA sequence: TGTGCCAGCAGCTCCCTCCGGCCGGGGGGCCCCACAGAGACCCAGTACTTC.